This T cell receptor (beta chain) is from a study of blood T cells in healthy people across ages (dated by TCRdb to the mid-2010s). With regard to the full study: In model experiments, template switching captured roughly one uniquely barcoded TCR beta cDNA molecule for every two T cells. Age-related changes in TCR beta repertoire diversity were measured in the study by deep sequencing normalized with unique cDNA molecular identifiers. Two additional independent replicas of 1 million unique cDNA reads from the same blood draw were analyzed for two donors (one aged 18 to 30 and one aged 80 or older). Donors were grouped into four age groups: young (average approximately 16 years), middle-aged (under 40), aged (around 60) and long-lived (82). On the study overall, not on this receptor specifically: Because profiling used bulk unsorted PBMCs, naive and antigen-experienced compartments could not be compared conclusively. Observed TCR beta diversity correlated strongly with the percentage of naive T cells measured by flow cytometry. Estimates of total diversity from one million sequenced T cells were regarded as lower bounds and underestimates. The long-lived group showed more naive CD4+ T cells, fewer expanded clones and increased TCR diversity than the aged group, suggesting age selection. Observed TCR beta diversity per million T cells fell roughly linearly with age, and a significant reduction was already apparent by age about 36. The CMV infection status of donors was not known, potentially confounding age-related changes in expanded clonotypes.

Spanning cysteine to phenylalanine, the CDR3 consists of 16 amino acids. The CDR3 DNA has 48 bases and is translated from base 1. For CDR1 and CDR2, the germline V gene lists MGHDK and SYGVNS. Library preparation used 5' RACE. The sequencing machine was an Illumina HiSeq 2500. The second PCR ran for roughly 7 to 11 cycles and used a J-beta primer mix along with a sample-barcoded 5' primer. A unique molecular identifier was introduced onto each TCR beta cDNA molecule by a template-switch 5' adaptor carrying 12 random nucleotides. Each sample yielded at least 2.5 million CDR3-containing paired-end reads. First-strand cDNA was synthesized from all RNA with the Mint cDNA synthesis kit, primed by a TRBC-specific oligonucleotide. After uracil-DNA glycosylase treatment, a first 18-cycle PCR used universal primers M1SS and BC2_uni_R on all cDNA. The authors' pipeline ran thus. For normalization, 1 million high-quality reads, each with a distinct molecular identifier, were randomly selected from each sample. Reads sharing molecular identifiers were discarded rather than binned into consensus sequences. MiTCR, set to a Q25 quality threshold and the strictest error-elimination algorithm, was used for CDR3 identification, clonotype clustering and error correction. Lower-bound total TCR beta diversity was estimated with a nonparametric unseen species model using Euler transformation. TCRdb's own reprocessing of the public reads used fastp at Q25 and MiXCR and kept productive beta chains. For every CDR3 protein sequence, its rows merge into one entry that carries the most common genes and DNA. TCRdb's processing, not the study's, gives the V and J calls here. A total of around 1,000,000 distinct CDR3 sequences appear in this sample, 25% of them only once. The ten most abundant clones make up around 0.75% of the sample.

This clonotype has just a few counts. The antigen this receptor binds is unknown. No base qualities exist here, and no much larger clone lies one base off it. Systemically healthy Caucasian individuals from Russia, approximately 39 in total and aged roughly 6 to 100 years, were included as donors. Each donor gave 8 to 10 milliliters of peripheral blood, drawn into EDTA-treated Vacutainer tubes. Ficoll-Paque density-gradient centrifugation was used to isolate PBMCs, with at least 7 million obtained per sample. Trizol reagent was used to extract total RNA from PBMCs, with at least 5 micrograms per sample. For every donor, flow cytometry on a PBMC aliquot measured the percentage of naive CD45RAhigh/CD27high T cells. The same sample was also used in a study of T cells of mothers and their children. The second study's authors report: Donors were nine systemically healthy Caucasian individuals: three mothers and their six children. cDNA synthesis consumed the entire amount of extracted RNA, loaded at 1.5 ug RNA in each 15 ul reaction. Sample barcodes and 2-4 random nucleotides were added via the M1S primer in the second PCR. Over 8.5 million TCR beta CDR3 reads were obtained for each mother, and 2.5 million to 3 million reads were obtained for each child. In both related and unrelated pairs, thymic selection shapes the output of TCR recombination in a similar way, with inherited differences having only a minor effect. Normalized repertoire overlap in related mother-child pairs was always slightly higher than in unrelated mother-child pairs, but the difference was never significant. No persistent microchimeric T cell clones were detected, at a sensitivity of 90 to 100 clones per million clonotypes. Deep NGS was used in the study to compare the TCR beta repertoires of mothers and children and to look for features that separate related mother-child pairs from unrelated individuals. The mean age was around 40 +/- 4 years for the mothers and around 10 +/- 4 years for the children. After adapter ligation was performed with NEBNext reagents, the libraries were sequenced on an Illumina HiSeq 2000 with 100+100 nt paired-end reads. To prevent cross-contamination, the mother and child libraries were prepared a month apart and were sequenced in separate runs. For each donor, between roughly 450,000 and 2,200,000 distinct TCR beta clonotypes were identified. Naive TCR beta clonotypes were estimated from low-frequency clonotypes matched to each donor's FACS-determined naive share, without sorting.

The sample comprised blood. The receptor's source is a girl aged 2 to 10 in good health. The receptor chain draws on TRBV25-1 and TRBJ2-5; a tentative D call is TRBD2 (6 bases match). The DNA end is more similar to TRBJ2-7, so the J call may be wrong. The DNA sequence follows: TGTGCCAGCAGTGAATCAGGCGGGGAGCTCTCCTACGAGCAGTACTTC. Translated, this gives CASSESGGELSYEQYF.